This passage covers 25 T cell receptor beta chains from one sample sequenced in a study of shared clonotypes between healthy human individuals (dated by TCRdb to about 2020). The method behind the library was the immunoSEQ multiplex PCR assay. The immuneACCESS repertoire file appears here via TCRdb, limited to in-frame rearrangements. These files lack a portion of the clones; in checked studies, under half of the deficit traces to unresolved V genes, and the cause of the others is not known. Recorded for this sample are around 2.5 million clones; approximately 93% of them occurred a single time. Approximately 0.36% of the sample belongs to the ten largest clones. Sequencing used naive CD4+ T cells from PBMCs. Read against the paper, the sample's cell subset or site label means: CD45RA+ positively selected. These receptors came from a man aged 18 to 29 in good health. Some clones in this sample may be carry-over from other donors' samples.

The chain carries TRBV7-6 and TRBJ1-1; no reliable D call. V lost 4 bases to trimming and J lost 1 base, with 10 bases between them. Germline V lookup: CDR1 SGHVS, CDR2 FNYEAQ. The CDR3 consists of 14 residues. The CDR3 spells CASSSRTGNTEAFF. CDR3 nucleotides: TGTGCCAGCAGCTCCAGGACGGGGAACACTGAAGCTTTCTTT.

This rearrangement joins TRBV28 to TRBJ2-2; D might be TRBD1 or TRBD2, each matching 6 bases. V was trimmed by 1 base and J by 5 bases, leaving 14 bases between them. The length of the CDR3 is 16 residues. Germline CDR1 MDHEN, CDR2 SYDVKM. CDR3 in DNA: TGTGCCAGCAGTTTATACGGTCAGGGGAGGACCGGGGAGCTGTTTTTT. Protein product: CASSLYGQGRTGELFF. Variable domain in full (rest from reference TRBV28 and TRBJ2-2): DVKVTQSSRYLVKRTGEKVFLECVQDMDHENMFWYRQDPGLGLRLIYFSYDVKMKEKGDIPEGYSVSREKKERFSLILESASTNQTSMYLCASSLYGQGRTGELFFGEGSRLTVL.

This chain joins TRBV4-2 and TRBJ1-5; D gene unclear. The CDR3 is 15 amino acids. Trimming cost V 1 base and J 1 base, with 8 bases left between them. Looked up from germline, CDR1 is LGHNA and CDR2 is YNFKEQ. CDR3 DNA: TGTGCCAGCAGCCAAGTGGCCGGGAGCAATCAGCCCCAGCATTTT. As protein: CASSQVAGSNQPQHF.

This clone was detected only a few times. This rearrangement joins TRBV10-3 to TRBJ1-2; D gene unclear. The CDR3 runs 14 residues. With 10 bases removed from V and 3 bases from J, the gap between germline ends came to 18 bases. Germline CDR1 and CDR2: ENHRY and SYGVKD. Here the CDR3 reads CASRWQPGDYGYTF. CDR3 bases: TGTGCCAGCCGCTGGCAGCCTGGGGACTATGGCTACACCTTC.

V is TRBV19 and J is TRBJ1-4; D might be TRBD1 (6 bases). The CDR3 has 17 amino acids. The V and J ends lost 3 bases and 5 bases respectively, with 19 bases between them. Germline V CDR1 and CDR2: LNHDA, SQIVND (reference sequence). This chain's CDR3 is CASSIELGAGVNEKLFF. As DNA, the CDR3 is TGTGCCAGTAGTATTGAGTTGGGGGCAGGCGTGAATGAAAAACTGTTTTTT.

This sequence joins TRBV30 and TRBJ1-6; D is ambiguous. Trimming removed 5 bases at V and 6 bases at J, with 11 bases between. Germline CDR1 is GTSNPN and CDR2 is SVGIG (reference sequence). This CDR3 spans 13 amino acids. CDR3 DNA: TGTGCCTGGCGCCCATCTGGTAATTCACCCCTCCACTTT. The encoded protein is CAWRPSGNSPLHF.

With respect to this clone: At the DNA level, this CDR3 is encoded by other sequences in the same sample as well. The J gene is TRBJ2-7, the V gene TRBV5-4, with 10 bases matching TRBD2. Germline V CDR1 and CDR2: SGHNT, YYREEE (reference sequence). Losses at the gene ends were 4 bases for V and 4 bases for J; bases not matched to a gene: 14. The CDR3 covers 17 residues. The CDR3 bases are TGTGCCAGCAGCCCCGGGACTAGCGCTCCAGGATATTACGAGCAGTACTTC. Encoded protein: CASSPGTSAPGYYEQYF.

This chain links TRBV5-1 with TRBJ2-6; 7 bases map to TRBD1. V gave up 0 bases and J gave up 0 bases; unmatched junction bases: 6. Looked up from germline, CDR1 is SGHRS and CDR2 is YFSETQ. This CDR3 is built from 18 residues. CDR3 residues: CASSLASRTGSGANVLTF. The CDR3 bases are TGCGCCAGCAGCTTGGCGAGTCGGACAGGCTCTGGGGCCAACGTCCTGACTTTC.

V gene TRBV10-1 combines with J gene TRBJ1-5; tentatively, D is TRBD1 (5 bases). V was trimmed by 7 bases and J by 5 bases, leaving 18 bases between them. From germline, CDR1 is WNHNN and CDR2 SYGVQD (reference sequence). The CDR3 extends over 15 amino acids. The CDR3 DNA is TGCGCCAGCAAGGAGGGGACGGGAAACCATCAGCCCCAGCATTTT. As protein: CASKEGTGNHQPQHF.

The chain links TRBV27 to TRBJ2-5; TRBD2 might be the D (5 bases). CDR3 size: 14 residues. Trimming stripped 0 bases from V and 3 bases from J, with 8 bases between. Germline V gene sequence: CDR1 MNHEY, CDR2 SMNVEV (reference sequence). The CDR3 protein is CASSLSDGEETQYF. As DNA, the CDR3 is TGTGCCAGCAGTTTATCGGACGGGGAAGAGACCCAGTACTTC.

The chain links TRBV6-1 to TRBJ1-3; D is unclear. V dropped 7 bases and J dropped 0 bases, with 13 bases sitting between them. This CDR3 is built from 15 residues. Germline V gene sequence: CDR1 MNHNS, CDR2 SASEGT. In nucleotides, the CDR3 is TGTGCCAGCATGTTCGGCGGAAGCTCTGGAAACACCATATATTTT. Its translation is CASMFGGSSGNTIYF.

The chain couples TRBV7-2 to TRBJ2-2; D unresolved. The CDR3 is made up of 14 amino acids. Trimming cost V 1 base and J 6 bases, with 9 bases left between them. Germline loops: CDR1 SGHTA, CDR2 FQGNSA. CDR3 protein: CASSLEAAPGELFF. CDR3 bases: TGTGCCAGCAGCTTAGAGGCAGCCCCCGGGGAGCTGTTTTTT.

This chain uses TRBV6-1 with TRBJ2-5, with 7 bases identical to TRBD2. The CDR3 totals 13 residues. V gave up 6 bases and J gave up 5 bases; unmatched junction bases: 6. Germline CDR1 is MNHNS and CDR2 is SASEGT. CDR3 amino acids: CASSPSGKETQYF. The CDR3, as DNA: TGTGCCAGCAGCCCAAGCGGGAAGGAGACCCAGTACTTC.

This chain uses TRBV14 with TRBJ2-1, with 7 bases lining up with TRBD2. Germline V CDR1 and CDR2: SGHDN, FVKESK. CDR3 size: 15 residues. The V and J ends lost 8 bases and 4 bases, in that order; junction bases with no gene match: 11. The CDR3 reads CASCRAASGYNEQFF. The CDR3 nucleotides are TGTGCCAGCTGCCGGGCGGCTAGCGGTTACAATGAGCAGTTCTTC.

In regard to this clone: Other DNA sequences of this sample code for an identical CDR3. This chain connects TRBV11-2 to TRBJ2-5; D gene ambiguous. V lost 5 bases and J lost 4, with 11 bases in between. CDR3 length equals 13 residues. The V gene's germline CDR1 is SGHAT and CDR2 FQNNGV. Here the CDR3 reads CASSLGDRETQYF. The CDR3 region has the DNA TGTGCCAGCAGCCTAGGTGACCGAGAGACCCAGTACTTC.

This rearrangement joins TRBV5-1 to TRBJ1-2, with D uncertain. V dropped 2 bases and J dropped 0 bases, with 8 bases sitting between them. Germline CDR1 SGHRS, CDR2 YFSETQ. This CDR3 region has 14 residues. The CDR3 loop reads CASSLGNTNYGYTF. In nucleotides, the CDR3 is TGCGCCAGCAGCTTAGGCAACACTAACTATGGCTACACCTTC. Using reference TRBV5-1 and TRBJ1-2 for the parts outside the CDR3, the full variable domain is KAGVTQTPRYLIKTRGQQVTLSCSPISGHRSVSWYQQTPGQGLQFLFEYFSETQRNKGNFPGRFSGRQFSNSRSEMNVSTLELGDSALYLCASSLGNTNYGYTFGSGTRLTVV.

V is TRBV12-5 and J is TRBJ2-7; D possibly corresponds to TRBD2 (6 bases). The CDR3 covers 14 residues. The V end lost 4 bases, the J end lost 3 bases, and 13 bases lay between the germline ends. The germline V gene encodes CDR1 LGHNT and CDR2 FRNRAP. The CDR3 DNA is TGTGCTAGTGGTTACGCGGGACGGTTCTACGAGCAGTACTTC. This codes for CASGYAGRFYEQYF.

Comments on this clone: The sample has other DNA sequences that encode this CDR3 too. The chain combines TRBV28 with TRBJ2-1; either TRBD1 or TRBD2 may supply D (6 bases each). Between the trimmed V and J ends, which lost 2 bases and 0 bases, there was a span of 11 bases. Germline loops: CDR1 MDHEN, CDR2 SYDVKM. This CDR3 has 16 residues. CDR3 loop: CASSLGGGSSYNEQFF. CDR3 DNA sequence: TGTGCCAGCAGTTTAGGAGGGGGGAGCTCCTACAATGAGCAGTTCTTC.

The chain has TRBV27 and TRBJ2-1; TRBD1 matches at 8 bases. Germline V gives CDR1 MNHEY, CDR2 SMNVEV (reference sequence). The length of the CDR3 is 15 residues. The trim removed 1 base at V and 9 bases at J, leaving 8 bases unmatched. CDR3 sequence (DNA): TGTGCCAGCAGTTTATTGGGACAGGTCTTCGGTGAGCAGTTCTTC. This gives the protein CASSLLGQVFGEQFF.

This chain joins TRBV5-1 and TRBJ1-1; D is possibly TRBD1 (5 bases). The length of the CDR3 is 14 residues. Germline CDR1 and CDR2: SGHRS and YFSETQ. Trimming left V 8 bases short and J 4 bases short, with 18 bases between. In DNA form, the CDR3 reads TGCGCCAGTGCCCCGGGAGCGAGGGGCACTGAAGCTTTCTTT. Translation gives CASAPGARGTEAFF. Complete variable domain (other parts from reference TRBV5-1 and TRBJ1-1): KAGVTQTPRYLIKTRGQQVTLSCSPISGHRSVSWYQQTPGQGLQFLFEYFSETQRNKGNFPGRFSGRQFSNSRSEMNVSTLELGDSALYLCASAPGARGTEAFFGQGTRLTVV.

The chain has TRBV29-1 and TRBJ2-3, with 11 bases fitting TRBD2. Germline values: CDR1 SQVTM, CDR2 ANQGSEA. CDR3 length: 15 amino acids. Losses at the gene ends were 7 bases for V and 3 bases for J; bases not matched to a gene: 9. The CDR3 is CSGGSRLAGTDTQYF. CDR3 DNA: TGCAGCGGTGGCTCCAGACTAGCGGGAACAGATACGCAGTATTTT.

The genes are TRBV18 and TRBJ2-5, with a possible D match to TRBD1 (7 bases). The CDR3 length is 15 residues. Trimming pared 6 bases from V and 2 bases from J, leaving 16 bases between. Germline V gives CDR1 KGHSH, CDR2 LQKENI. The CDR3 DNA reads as TGTGCCAGCTCGTCAGGGGGGACAAATCAAGAGACCCAGTACTTC. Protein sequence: CASSSGGTNQETQYF. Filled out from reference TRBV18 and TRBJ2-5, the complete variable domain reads NAGVMQNPRHLVRRRGQEARLRCSPMKGHSHVYWYRQLPEEGLKFMVYLQKENIIDESGMPKERFSAEFPKEGPSILRIQQVVRGDSAAYFCASSSGGTNQETQYFGPGTRLLVL.

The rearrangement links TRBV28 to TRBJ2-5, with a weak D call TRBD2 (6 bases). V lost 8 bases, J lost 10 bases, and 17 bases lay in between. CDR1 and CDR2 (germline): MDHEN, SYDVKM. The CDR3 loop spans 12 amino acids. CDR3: CASGGYKWDQYF. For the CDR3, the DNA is TGTGCCAGCGGGGGGTACAAGTGGGACCAGTACTTC.

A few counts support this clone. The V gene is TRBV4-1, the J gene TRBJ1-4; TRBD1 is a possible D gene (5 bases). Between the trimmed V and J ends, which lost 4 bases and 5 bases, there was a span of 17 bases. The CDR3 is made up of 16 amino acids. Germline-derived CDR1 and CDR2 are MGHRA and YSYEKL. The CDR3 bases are TGCGCCAGCAGCCCCGCGGCGGGCAGGGCCAATGAAAAACTGTTTTTT. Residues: CASSPAAGRANEKLFF.

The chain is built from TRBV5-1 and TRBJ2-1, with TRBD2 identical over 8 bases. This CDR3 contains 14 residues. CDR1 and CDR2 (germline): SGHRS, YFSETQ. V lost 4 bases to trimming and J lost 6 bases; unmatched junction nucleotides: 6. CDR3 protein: CASSPGLVSNEQFF. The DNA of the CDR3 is TGCGCCAGCAGCCCGGGACTAGTTTCCAATGAGCAGTTCTTC.